This is a list of T cell receptor beta chains from one sample in a study of breast tumors, draining lymph nodes, adjacent tissues. TCRdb called the multiplex PCR reads again in MiXCR, with one record for every CDR3 protein. The data contain 10,000 to 15,000 distinct CDR3 sequences, 36% of them singletons. Sequenced input: breast tumor tissue. These receptors all come from a female donor with breast cancer. Some clones in this sample may be carry-over from other donors' samples. CDR3s include the opening cysteine and the closing phenylalanine or tryptophan. D genes are given only for firm matches. Expanded clones get a size class; other rows say once, few or many, or leave the size out.

>TRBJ1-1|14|.|TRBV19|.
TGTGCCAGTAGTATAGTGGGGGGCGGAACTGAAGCTTTCTTT
CASSIVGGGTEAFF
>TRBJ2-7|14|.|TRBV11-2|.
TGTACCAGCAGCTCGGACAGACAGACCTACGAGCATTACTTC
CTSSSDRQTYEHYF
>TRBJ2-2|14|.|TRBV5-1|many
TGCGCCAGCAGCTTGGACAGGGACACCGGGGAGCTGTTTTTT
CASSLDRDTGELFF
>TRBJ2-1|14|.|TRBV6-4|many
TGTGCCAGCAGTACCGGTGATTCCCCCAATGAGCAGTTCTTC
CASSTGDSPNEQFF
>TRBJ2-1|13|TRBD1|TRBV2|many
TGTGCCAGCCGGGGACAGGGGTCCTATGGGCAGTTCTTC
CASRGQGSYGQFF
>TRBJ2-6|15|.|TRBV19|many
TGTGCCAGTAGTAAACTAGAAACTGGGGCCAACGTCCTGACTTTC
CASSKLETGANVLTF
>TRBJ1-6|17|.|TRBV7-9|.
TGTGCCAGCAACCGCTGGCAGCCCCTTCTTAGAAATTCACCCCTCCACTTT
CASNRWQPLLRNSPLHF
>TRBJ2-7|15|.|TRBV27|.
TGTGCCAGCAGTCCTTCCCCCGGGCCCCCCTACGAGCAGTACTTC
CASSPSPGPPYEQYF
>TRBJ2-7|13|.|TRBV12-3/TRBV12-4|medium-sized
TGTGCCAGCAGTTTTGGCAGGGACTACGAGCAGTACTTC
CASSFGRDYEQYF
>TRBJ2-1|16|TRBD2|TRBV4-2|many
TGTGCCAGCAGCCAAGTAGCGGGGGGGCCCTTTGGGGAGCAGTTCTTC
CASSQVAGGPFGEQFF
>TRBJ2-5|13|.|TRBV4-2|many
TGTGCCAGCAGCCGAGGGGGGGAGGGGACCCAGTACTTC
CASSRGGEGTQYF
>TRBJ2-1|14|.|TRBV11-1|.
TGTGCCAGCAGCTTAATCCGCTCCTACAATGAGCAGTTCTTC
CASSLIRSYNEQFF
>TRBJ1-1|14|.|TRBV2|.
TGTGCCAGCAGCGGCGTGATAATGGACACTGAAGCTTTCTTT
CASSGVIMDTEAFF
>TRBJ1-2|17|.|TRBV18|many
TGTGCCAGCTCACCTAGTCCAGGGTCCCAAGCTAACTATGGCTACACCTTC
CASSPSPGSQANYGYTF
>TRBJ1-2|16|.|TRBV5-5|.
TGTGCCAGCCGAGAGTTTCCGACAGGAGCTAACTATGGCTACACCTTC
CASREFPTGANYGYTF
>TRBJ1-6|15|.|TRBV12-3/TRBV12-4|.
TGTGCCAGCAGTTTGATGTCAGGGAACAATTCACCCCTCCACTTT
CASSLMSGNNSPLHF
>TRBJ2-5|16|TRBD1|TRBV10-3|many
TGTGCCATCAGTGCGCAAGGACAGGGGCGCATGTCGGCCCAGTACTTC
CAISAQGQGRMSAQYF
>TRBJ2-6|15|.|TRBV9|many
TGTGCCAGCAGCGTACTGAACTCTGGGGCCAACGTCCTGACTTTC
CASSVLNSGANVLTF
>TRBJ2-1|13|.|TRBV12-3/TRBV12-4|many
TGTGCCAGCAGTTTCACGGGAAACAATGAGCAGTTCTTC
CASSFTGNNEQFF
>TRBJ2-7|15|.|TRBV20-1|once
TGCAGTGCTAGAGATCCGGGGGCTGGGTTCGACGAGCAGTACTTC
CSARDPGAGFDEQYF
>TRBJ2-4|14|.|TRBV20-1|many
TGCAGTGCTAGAGAGGGGGCGGCCAAAAACATTCAGTACTTC
CSAREGAAKNIQYF
>TRBJ1-6|16|TRBD1|TRBV7-9|medium-sized
TGTGCCAGCAGCTCCTCGAGGACAGGGGGCAATTCACCCCTCCACTTT
CASSSSRTGGNSPLHF